This record concerns one T cell receptor (beta chain) sequence. Its antigen is currently unknown. This entry comes from a study of T-cell reconstitution after alpha-beta-depleted transplantation in children. The library targeted TCRbeta and was prepared with unique molecular identifiers. TCRdb redid the calling of the PCR reads with MiXCR, one entry per CDR3 protein. The sample records 450,000 to 700,000 distinct CDR3 sequences, about a quarter being singletons. Study-wide points: T-cell counts and diversity were attributed mostly to newly produced T cells one year after transplant. About two months after transplant, alpha-beta T cells reportedly came from several hundred expanded graft clones. Recipient T cells and thymic progenitors that survived were the source of the high TCRbeta diversity seen at day 60 in some patients.

The CDR3 has 16 residues. J gave up 5 bases and V 2 bases, and 10 bases lay outside the gene matches. Germline values: CDR1 SGHRS, CDR2 YFSETQ. The specimen was PBMCs, collected before TCRalphabeta/CD19-depleted stem cell transplant. The chain combines TRBV5-1 with TRBJ2-1; 7 nucleotides agree with TRBD2. The sequence derives from a boy less than two years old with Wiskott-Aldrich syndrome, due to receive a stem cell transplant. The CDR3 nucleotides read TGCGCCAGCAGCTTCGTTCAGCTAGCGGTGCACAATGAGCAGTTCTTC. Its protein product is CASSFVQLAVHNEQFF.